This entry features one TCR beta chain sequence. The data stem from a study of blood T cells in healthy people across ages. Combining a sample-barcoded 5' primer with a J-beta primer mix, a second PCR ran for roughly 7 to 12 cycles. TCRdb reprocessed the 5' RACE reads with MiXCR, giving one entry per CDR3 protein. Seen here are 1,500,000 or so distinct CDR3 sequences, roughly two fifths observed once, and the top ten hold about 3.8%. Germline V CDR1 and CDR2: LGHNA, YNFKEQ. Losses at the gene ends were 0 bases for V and 2 bases for J; bases not matched to a gene: 3. CDR3 length equals 16 residues. Material: blood. This TCR came from a woman aged 18-35 years in good health. The chain joins TRBV4-2 to TRBJ2-1; 8 bases are a match to TRBD2. The CDR3 coding sequence is TGTGCCAGCAGCCAAGAAAACGGGAGGGCCTACAATGAGCAGTTCTTC. This encodes CASSQENGRAYNEQFF.